This T cell receptor beta chain came from a study of blood T cell repertoires in COVID-19. Across the whole study: Acute-phase and convalescent COVID-19 samples originated in the United States, Italy and Spain. The analysed material was cDNA or gDNA that came from T cells, B-cell-depleted T cells, or PBMCs.

In the authors' methods: Reference gene primer amplification gave estimated nucleated cell counts. Clones were sequenced by immunoSEQ multiplex PCR, and TCRdb holds only the in-frame ones, with some missing. That table is the source of V, J and clone size, and D and trimming were worked out from the DNA. The sample records 100,000 to 150,000 clones, approximately 83% being singletons. The CDR3 loop spans 16 amino acids. Germline CDR1 is MNHEY and CDR2 is SMNVEV (reference sequence). V gave up 6 bases and J gave up 7 bases; unmatched junction bases: 10. This sequence was found in a man aged 55 to 69 with acute or convalescent COVID-19. Input material: peripheral blood. The chain joins TRBV27 to TRBJ1-6, with 9 positions matching TRBD1. DNA of the CDR3: TGTGCCAGCAGGGCGGTAAAACAGGGGGCGAATTCACCCCTCCACTTT. It is translated as CASRAVKQGANSPLHF.